This TCR beta chain was documented in a study of Ad26.COV2.S vaccination and SARS-CoV-2 variants. There are 14 residues in the CDR3. Germline V gene sequence: CDR1 SNHLY, CDR2 FYNNEI. V shed 4 bases and J 7 bases; nucleotides not matched to a gene: 6. Method: immunoSEQ multiplex PCR; TCRdb's copy keeps in-frame clones and lacks some. This sample has about 280,000 clones, with around 87% found just once. This clone appeared once. The treatment: roughly 19 received Ad26.COV2.S at low or high dose, single or two shots; 5 received placebo; per-sample allocation not given. Vaccine and placebo recipients were sampled on day 63 after the first injection.

The sample consisted of peripheral blood, taken in a trial of Ad26.COV2.S vaccine versus placebo. The genes are TRBV2 and TRBJ2-1, with 8 positions matching TRBD1. The receptor's source is a person between 18 and 65 years old who received the Ad26.COV2.S COVID-19 vaccine or a placebo. The CDR3 DNA reads as TGTGCCAGCAGTGGTCAGGGGGCTTGGAATGAGCAGTTCTTC. The encoded protein is CASSGQGAWNEQFF.